This T cell receptor (beta chain) appears in the sequencing data of a study of cytomegalovirus exposure and HLA in healthy donors. The wider study: A later analysis reported the same platform for the 90 to 150 validation repertoires and the approximately 700 first-cohort repertoires. Study results and caveats: Accounts indicate the classifier identified cytomegalovirus status with strong specificity and sensitivity. Cytomegalovirus-associated TCR beta chains were listed, numbering roughly 150.

CDR1 and CDR2 from the germline V gene are LGHNA and YSLEER. Trimming cost V 4 bases and J 1 base; bases outside gene matches: 2. The CDR3 covers 16 residues. Remarks on this clone: Its specificity is not known.

The repertoire was sequenced with immunoSEQ multiplex PCR; TCRdb's copy has only in-frame clones and lacks some. Of under 100,000 clones listed, roughly 94% are singletons. The donors were members of the validation cohort comprising over 90 subjects, separate from the roughly 640-subject first cohort. The chain has TRBV4-3 and TRBJ2-2; 11 bases align to TRBD2. Specimen: PBMCs. The source of this sequence is a woman between 18 and 29 years old in good health and CMV-seronegative. The CDR3 is CASSPGTSGNTGELFF. CDR3 DNA sequence: TGCGCCAGCAGCCCTGGGACTAGCGGGAACACCGGGGAGCTGTTTTTT.